The sequence of this TCR beta chain was determined in a study of blood T cell repertoires in COVID-19. Germline V lookup: CDR1 WNHNN, CDR2 SYGVQD (reference sequence). This CDR3 is built from 16 residues. The V end was cut by 0 bases, the J end by 0 bases, with 10 bases between. Method: immunoSEQ multiplex PCR; TCRdb's copy keeps in-frame clones and lacks some. Here the sample spans roughly 300,000 clones, 70% to 90% being singletons. This TCR was recovered from a woman in her 50s who had recovered from COVID-19. The chain links TRBV10-1 to TRBJ2-3; no clear D. Sequenced material: peripheral blood. CDR3 amino acids: CASSESRRVSTDTQYF. CDR3 nucleotides: TGCGCCAGCAGTGAGTCGAGACGGGTGAGCACAGATACGCAGTATTTT.